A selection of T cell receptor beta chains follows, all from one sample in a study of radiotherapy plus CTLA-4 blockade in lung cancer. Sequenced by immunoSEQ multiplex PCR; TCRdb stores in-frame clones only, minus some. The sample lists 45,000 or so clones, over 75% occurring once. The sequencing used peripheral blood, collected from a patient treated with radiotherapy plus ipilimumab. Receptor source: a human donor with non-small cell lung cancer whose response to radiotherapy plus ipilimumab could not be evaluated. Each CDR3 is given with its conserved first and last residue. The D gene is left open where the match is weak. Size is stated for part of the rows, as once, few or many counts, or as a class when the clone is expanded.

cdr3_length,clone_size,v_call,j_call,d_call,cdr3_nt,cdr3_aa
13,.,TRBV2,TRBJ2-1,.,TGTGCCAGCAGTGGGGGAGGAGGGGTCCATCGGTTCTTC,CASSGGGGVHRFF
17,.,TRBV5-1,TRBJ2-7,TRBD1,TGCGCCAGCAGCTTGGGCGTACGGGACAGGGTCAACCTCGAGCAGTACTTC,CASSLGVRDRVNLEQYF
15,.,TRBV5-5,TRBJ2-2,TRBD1,TGTGCCAGCAGCCCTCGACAGGGGGCGACCGGGGAGCTGTTTTTT,CASSPRQGATGELFF
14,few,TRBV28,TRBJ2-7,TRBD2,TGTGCCAGCAGGACTAGCGGACTCTCCTACGAGCAGTACTTC,CASRTSGLSYEQYF
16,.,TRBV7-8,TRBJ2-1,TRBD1,TGTGCCAGCAGCCTAAATACAGGGGGCTCCTACAATGAGCAGTTCTTC,CASSLNTGGSYNEQFF
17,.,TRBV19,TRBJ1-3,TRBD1,TGTGCCAGTAGTATCGGGGGACAGCCCGTCTCTGGAAACACCATATATTTT,CASSIGGQPVSGNTIYF
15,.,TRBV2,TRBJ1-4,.,TGTGCCAGCAATCTGGCGGTACCAACTAATGAAAAACTGTTTTTT,CASNLAVPTNEKLFF
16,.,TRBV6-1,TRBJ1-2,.,TGTGCCAGCAGTGAAGCCCCGGGACACAACTCTTATGGCTACACCTTC,CASSEAPGHNSYGYTF
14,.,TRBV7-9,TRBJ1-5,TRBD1,TGTGCCAGCGGGACAGGGGGCATGAATCAGCCCCAGCATTTT,CASGTGGMNQPQHF
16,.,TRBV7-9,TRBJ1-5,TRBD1,TGCGCCAGCAGCTTATCAGGGGGCGCGGGCAATCAGCCCCAGCATTTT,CASSLSGGAGNQPQHF
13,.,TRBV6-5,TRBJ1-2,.,TGTGCCAGCAGTTCGGGGGTGAACTATGGCTACACCTTC,CASSSGVNYGYTF
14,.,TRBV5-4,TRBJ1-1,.,TGTGCCAGCAGCTTGGCCAGGGCGAACACTGAAGCTTTCTTT,CASSLARANTEAFF
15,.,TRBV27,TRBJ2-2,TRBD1,TGTGCCAGCAGACCGGGACAGCCCACGACCGGGGAGCTGTTTTTT,CASRPGQPTTGELFF
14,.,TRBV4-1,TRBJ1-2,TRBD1,TGCGCCAGCAGCCAGTCCAGGGGGGTGTATGGCTACACCTTC,CASSQSRGVYGYTF
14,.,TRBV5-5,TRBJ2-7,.,TGTGCCAGCGGGCGGGACCTTACAATTCACGAGCAGTACTTC,CASGRDLTIHEQYF
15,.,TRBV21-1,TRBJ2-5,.,TGTGCCAGCAGCAAAGGGCGGCCACCCGAGGAGACCCAGTACTTC,CASSKGRPPEETQYF
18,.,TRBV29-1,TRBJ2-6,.,TGCAGCGTTATTGGCCAACTAGCATACCAAAGTCGGGCCAACGTCCTGACTTTC,CSVIGQLAYQSRANVLTF
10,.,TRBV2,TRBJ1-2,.,TGTGCCAGCACGTTAGATGGCTACACCTTC,CASTLDGYTF
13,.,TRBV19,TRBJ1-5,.,TGTGCCGGGGGGCCGGGGGGTCATAAGCCCCAGCATTTT,CAGGPGGHKPQHF
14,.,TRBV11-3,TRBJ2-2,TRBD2,TGTGCCAGCAGGAGGACTAGGTCTGGCGGGGAGCTGTTTTTT,CASRRTRSGGELFF
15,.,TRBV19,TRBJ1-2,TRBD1,TGTGCCAGTAGTCTGAGGACAGGGGGAAACTATGGCTACACCTTC,CASSLRTGGNYGYTF
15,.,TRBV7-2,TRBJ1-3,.,TGTGCCAGCAGCGATCAGGGTCGAAGGGGAAACACCATATATTTT,CASSDQGRRGNTIYF
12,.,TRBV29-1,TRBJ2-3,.,TGCAGCGGGCGGGCTTCCGCAGATACGCAGTATTTT,CSGRASADTQYF